These 14 T cell receptor beta chains were sequenced from one sample in a study of cytomegalovirus exposure and HLA in healthy donors (dated by TCRdb to 2016 to 2017). Library preparation employed the immunoSEQ multiplex PCR assay. The multiplex PCR relied on a mix of 60 forward primers for TCR Vbeta segments and 13 reverse primers for TCR Jbeta segments. The table was pulled from immuneACCESS by TCRdb, which kept in-frame rearrangements only. Such tables lose some clones; where checked, under half of the loss comes from unresolved V genes, and the rest has no known cause. The sample table holds about 130,000 clones, of which roughly 70% were seen once. The ten biggest clones cover about 1.5% of the sample. The specimen was PBMCs. All receptors come from a human donor in good health.

The chain joins TRBV19 to TRBJ2-7; 10 positions agree with TRBD2. V gave up 10 bases and J gave up 3 bases; unmatched junction bases: 9. The CDR3 has 14 amino acids. In germline, CDR1 is LNHDA, CDR2 SQIVND (reference sequence). Written as DNA, the CDR3 is TGTGCCACCCATCCTAGCGGGGGTTTCTACGAGCAGTACTTC. Its translation is CATHPSGGFYEQYF.

The chain links TRBV7-2 to TRBJ2-7, with 9 bases fitting TRBD2. This CDR3 has 15 residues. V shed 1 base and J 2 bases; nucleotides not matched to a gene: 3. Germline values: CDR1 SGHTA, CDR2 FQGNSA. This chain's CDR3 is CASSLEGLAPYEQYF. As DNA, the CDR3 is TGTGCCAGCAGCTTAGAGGGACTAGCCCCCTACGAGCAGTACTTC.

The V and J genes are TRBV5-4 and TRBJ2-1; 9 bases match TRBD2. The CDR3 has 16 residues. V shed 3 bases and J 7 bases; nucleotides not matched to a gene: 11. CDR1 SGHNT and CDR2 YYREEE come from the germline V gene (reference sequence). The CDR3 is CASSSGLAPTHNEQFF. CDR3 in DNA: TGTGCCAGCAGCTCAGGACTAGCGCCAACACATAATGAGCAGTTCTTC.

The chain links TRBV7-9 to TRBJ2-7; 10 bases map to TRBD1. Germline-derived CDR1 and CDR2 are SEHNR and FQNEAQ (reference sequence). V gave up 3 bases and J gave up 5 bases; unmatched junction bases: 4. The CDR3 is made up of 14 amino acids. Here the CDR3 reads CASSFWDRGDEQYF. The CDR3 DNA reads TGTGCCAGCAGCTTTTGGGACAGGGGCGACGAGCAGTACTTC.

This clone was counted between two and nine times. This sequence joins TRBV19 and TRBJ1-2, with 9 bases identical to TRBD1. The length of the CDR3 is 18 residues. With 4 bases clipped from V and 3 bases from J, the junction kept 15 bases outside the gene matches. Germline-derived CDR1 and CDR2 are LNHDA and SQIVND (reference sequence). The CDR3 DNA is TGTGCCAGTAGTACCGCACCGGGACAGGGAGCCCTAGACTATGGCTACACCTTC. Its translation is CASSTAPGQGALDYGYTF.

The CDR3 is CASSLGGTYEQYF. The CDR3, as DNA: TGCGCCAGCAGCCTCGGCGGAACTTACGAGCAGTACTTC. V usage is TRBV4-3 and J usage is TRBJ2-5, with no clear D. The DNA end favors TRBJ2-7, so the J call may be wrong. This CDR3 spans 13 amino acids. Germline CDR1 LGHNA, CDR2 YSLEER.

The rearrangement joins TRBV7-6 to TRBJ2-2; 7 bases are a match to TRBD2. Unmatched junction bases numbered 5, after V lost 2 bases and J lost 2 bases. This CDR3 has 16 amino acids. CDR1 is SGHVS and CDR2 is FNYEAQ in the germline V gene. In DNA form, the CDR3 reads TGTGCCAGCAGCTTACAAGCGGGACTTAACACCGGGGAGCTGTTTTTT. Amino acids: CASSLQAGLNTGELFF. Complete variable domain (other parts from reference TRBV7-6 and TRBJ2-2): GAGVSQSPRYKVTKRGQDVALRCDPISGHVSLYWYRQALGQGPEFLTYFNYEAQQDKSGLPNDRFSAERPEGSISTLTIQRTEQRDSAMYRCASSLQAGLNTGELFFGEGSRLTVL.

The DNA of the CDR3 is TGTGCCAGCAGCCCAAGGGCAGGGAACGGCTACACCTTC. This translates into CASSPRAGNGYTF. V usage is TRBV27 and J usage is TRBJ1-2; D is possibly TRBD1 (5 bases). The V gene lost 6 bases and the J gene lost 8 bases, with 16 bases spanning the gap. The V gene's germline CDR1 is MNHEY and CDR2 SMNVEV (reference sequence). The CDR3 runs to 13 residues.

The chain uses TRBV7-9 and TRBJ1-1, with D perhaps TRBD1 (6 bases). The CDR3 totals 12 residues. The germline V gene encodes CDR1 SEHNR and CDR2 FQNEAQ (reference sequence). V dropped 5 bases and J dropped 7 bases, with 11 bases sitting between them. The CDR3 is CASSNREIEAFF. The CDR3 DNA sequence: TGTGCCAGCAGCAACAGGGAAATTGAAGCTTTCTTT. The full variable domain, with the rest looked up from reference TRBV7-9 and TRBJ1-1, is DTGVSQNPRHKITKRGQNVTFRCDPISEHNRLYWYRQTLGQGPEFLTYFQNEAQLEKSRLLSDRFSAERPKGSFSTLEIQRTEQGDSAMYLCASSNREIEAFFGQGTRLTVV.

V and J are TRBV28 and TRBJ2-7; tentative D call: TRBD1 (6 bases). V lost 5 bases, J lost 1 base, and 15 bases lay in between. This CDR3 spans 15 amino acids. CDR1 and CDR2 from the germline V gene are MDHEN and SYDVKM. CDR3 nucleotides: TGTGCCAGCAGTACGCGCCGGACAGTGTCCTACGAGCAGTACTTC. It codes for CASSTRRTVSYEQYF.

The table lists this clone with a few counts. The V gene is TRBV7-9, the J gene TRBJ2-7, with a weak D call TRBD2 (5 bases). The germline V gene encodes CDR1 SEHNR and CDR2 FQNEAQ (reference sequence). The CDR3 is 16 amino acids. Trimming removed 6 bases from V and 1 base from J, with 19 bases in between. CDR3 sequence reads: CASRSGAEWESYEQYF. Written as DNA, the CDR3 is TGTGCCAGCAGGTCCGGCGCGGAATGGGAGTCCTACGAGCAGTACTTC.

This chain links TRBV11-2 with TRBJ2-1, with TRBD2 as a possible D gene (6 bases). Germline values: CDR1 SGHAT, CDR2 FQNNGV. Trimming pared 7 bases from V and 5 bases from J, leaving 18 bases between. The CDR3 consists of 15 residues. The CDR3 loop is CASTPDGRTNNEQFF. In DNA form, the CDR3 reads TGTGCCAGCACCCCCGACGGGAGAACGAACAATGAGCAGTTCTTC.

This clone has more than one count but fewer than ten. V gene TRBV5-6 combines with J gene TRBJ1-1; the D gene is possibly TRBD1 (6 bases). The CDR3 has 14 amino acids. Germline CDR1 and CDR2: SGHDT and YYEEEE. Trimming took off 2 bases at V and 1 base at J, with 9 bases between the two ends. CDR3 DNA: TGTGCCAGCAGCTTCTGGGGGCAGAACACTGAAGCTTTCTTT. Amino acids: CASSFWGQNTEAFF.

The V gene is TRBV27, the J gene TRBJ2-2, with TRBD2 identical over 9 bases. The germline CDR1 and CDR2 sequences are MNHEY and SMNVEV (reference sequence). Trimming took 3 bases from V and 3 from J; bases not matched to a gene: 8. This CDR3 contains 17 residues. The CDR3 here is CASSFWGGRVDTGELFF. CDR3 bases: TGTGCCAGCAGTTTTTGGGGCGGGAGGGTCGACACCGGGGAGCTGTTTTTT.